Below, one T cell receptor (beta chain) is given with its context. Its target is not known. The junction differs from germline at one of its ends, possibly a read error. Peripheral blood was drawn, approximately 9.5 milliliters per donor. Per sample, at least 5 micrograms of total RNA were extracted. The data derive from a study of blood T cells in healthy people across ages. A second PCR of about 7 to 12 cycles used a sample-barcoded 5' primer and a J-beta primer mix. A single record per CDR3 protein comes from TCRdb applying MiXCR to the 5' RACE reads. The sample has 790,000 or so distinct CDR3 sequences; about half are singletons. This CDR3 is 17 amino acids long. Germline values: CDR1 SGDLS, CDR2 YYNGEE. Whole-study results and caveats: Naive T cell percentage strongly correlated with TCR beta diversity.

This TCR derives from a man older than 75 in good health. This sequence joins TRBV9 and TRBJ2-1; 7 positions agree with TRBD1. The specimen was blood. The CDR3 protein is CTSSVARRDRISDEQFF. The DNA of the CDR3 is TGTACCAGCAGCGTAGCACGTAGGGACAGAATAAGCGATGAGCAGTTCTTC.